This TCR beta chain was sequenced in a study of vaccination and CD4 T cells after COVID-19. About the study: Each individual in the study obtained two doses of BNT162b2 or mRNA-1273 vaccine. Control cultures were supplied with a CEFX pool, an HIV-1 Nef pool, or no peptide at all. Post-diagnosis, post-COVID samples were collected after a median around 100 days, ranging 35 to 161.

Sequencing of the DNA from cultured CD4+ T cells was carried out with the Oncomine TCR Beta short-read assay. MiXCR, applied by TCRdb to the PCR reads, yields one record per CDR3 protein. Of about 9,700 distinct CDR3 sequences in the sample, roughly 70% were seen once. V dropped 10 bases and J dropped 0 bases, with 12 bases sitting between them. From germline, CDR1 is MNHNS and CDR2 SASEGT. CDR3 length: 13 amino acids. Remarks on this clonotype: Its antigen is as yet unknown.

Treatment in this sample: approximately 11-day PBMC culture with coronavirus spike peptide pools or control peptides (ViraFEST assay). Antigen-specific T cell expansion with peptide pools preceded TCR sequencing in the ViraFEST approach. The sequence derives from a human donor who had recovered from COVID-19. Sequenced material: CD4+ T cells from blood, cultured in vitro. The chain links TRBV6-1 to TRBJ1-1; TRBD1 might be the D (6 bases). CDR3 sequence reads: CAINDRLNTEAFF. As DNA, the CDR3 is TGTGCCATTAACGACAGGTTGAACACTGAAGCTTTCTTT.